This T cell receptor beta chain was recovered during a study of blood T cell repertoires in COVID-19 (dated by TCRdb to 2020 to 2022). The study in broad terms: Collaborator samples came from the United States, Italy and Spain and covered acute and convalescent phases of COVID-19. Subjects who had been exposed to COVID-19, were actively infected with it, or had recovered from it provided the deeply sampled blood TCRbeta repertoires that made up the dataset. The prospective study material was composed of cDNA or gDNA derived from T cells, B-cell-depleted T cells, or PBMCs. Sample metadata almost always included a de-identified subject ID, COVID-19 status, age in years and sex. Where HLA class I and class II types were available, the types were taken from metadata supplied by the sample provider, not from assay-based typing. The samples were drawn from two sources: the first 160 participants of the ongoing ImmuneRACE study, and 1,000 to 1,500 subjects contributed by 6 global collaborators. The repertoires were released in a freely available public database meant as a resource for research on the immune response to SARS-CoV-2. Overall results and qualifications from the work: The amount of clinical and demographic metadata varied by source and participant and was provided uncurated.

The immunoSEQ Assay, a bias-controlled multiplex PCR, was used to amplify TCRbeta CDR3 regions from genomic DNA. The paper's processing steps were these. The number of nucleated cells in each sample was estimated from the amplification of reference gene primers within the assay. To quantify the absolute abundance of each unique TCRbeta CDR3 rearrangement, sequence reads were collapsed and filtered. For each sample, productive Simpson clonality was calculated as the square root of Simpson's diversity index over productive rearrangements. In its TCRdb copy, this immuneACCESS table keeps in-frame sequences only and misses some clones. Where compared with another copy, unresolved V genes explain less than half of these, and the others have no known cause. From that table come the V and J calls and clone size; the DNA was used to work out D and trimming. In this sample the table shows roughly 240,000 clones, 87% of which occur a single time. The leading ten clones occupy just over 2.5% of the sample.

Only one count was recorded for this clone. The clone's antigen remains unknown. Per-base quality was not reported, and no clone a single base away is much larger than it. The germline V gene provides CDR1 SNHLY and CDR2 FYNNEI. The V end loses 6 bases and the J end loses 0 bases, and a stretch of 9 bases separates them. Measured from the cysteine to the phenylalanine, the CDR3 is 14 residues long. Of the read, only the CDR3 DNA is kept; its 42 bases are in frame from base 1. Enrolling through a virtual design, the prospective study's participants ranged in age from roughly 18 to 100 years and lived across roughly 24 United States geographic areas. In the prospective study, participants were assigned to cohorts based on the clinical history participants reported in a screening survey and a study questionnaire. In the prospective study, mobile phlebotomists collected whole blood, serum and a nasopharyngeal or oropharyngeal swab from each participant. Over a roughly 2-month period, participants in the prospective study had the option of providing additional blood draws and questionnaires. Prospective study blood samples were shipped either frozen or at room temperature before DNA extraction.

The chain is encoded by TRBV2 joined to TRBJ2-1; a tentative D call is TRBD2 (5 bases match). What was sequenced was PBMCs or T cells enriched from blood (not recorded which). The TCR sequence derives from a woman aged 25 to 39 with acute COVID-19. In nucleotide form, the sequence is TGTGCCAGCAGGCGGGTTAGCTCCTACAATGAGCAGTTCTTC. This is translated as CASRRVSSYNEQFF.